Listed below are T cell receptor beta chains from one sample, sequenced in a study of T-cell reconstitution after alpha-beta-depleted transplantation in children. TCRdb fed the PCR reads into MiXCR, producing one record per CDR3 protein. There are some 150,000 distinct CDR3 sequences in the sample; around 8.5% occur only once, and about a sixth lies in the top ten. The sample in question was PBMCs, mostly from graft donor cells, obtained 180 days after TCRalphabeta/CD19-depleted stem cell transplant. Source of these receptors: a female patient between 2 and 15 years old who had a stem cell transplant for congenital amegakaryocytic thrombocytopenia, so the T cells may come from the graft donor. Each CDR3 is given with its conserved first and last residue. Each record gives: CDR3 length, D gene, V gene, J gene, CDR3 protein. A D gene is named only where the DNA matches it firmly.

>14|NA|TRBV12-3/TRBV12-4|TRBJ1-2
CASSFRGGLYGYTF
>13|NA|TRBV7-2|TRBJ2-1
CASSTWTYNEQFF
>16|TRBD2|TRBV4-3|TRBJ2-5
CASSQESLAGRETQYF
>18|TRBD2|TRBV4-1|TRBJ2-7
CASSQEAPGTSLSYEQYF
>17|TRBD1|TRBV7-3|TRBJ1-2
CASSLFSDRGLGYDYTF
>13|NA|TRBV12-3/TRBV12-4|TRBJ2-3
CASRKDSTDTQYF
>17|TRBD2|TRBV4-1|TRBJ2-3
CASSQVYLRGVGDTQYF
>14|NA|TRBV5-4|TRBJ1-2
CASRLGTSNYGYTF
>18|TRBD1|TRBV10-3|TRBJ2-4
CAISERFPGQGVRNIQYF
>15|NA|TRBV5-1|TRBJ1-5
CASSPGPGGYQPQHF
>16|NA|TRBV18|TRBJ1-3
CASSPRRASSGNTIYF
>15|NA|TRBV3-1|TRBJ2-7
CASSPRTTWGYEQYF
>12|NA|TRBV5-8|TRBJ2-2
CASSFGTGELFF
>18|TRBD1|TRBV5-1|TRBJ2-6
CASSLVGTGGAGANVLTF
>14|TRBD1|TRBV6-1|TRBJ1-5
CASSSNRGGQPQHF
>14|NA|TRBV7-9|TRBJ2-2
CASSPPDGLGELFF
>15|TRBD2|TRBV9|TRBJ2-1
CASSVAGGSYNEQFF
>14|NA|TRBV20-1|TRBJ1-6
CSARDLWVESPLHF
>11|NA|TRBV6-2/TRBV6-3|TRBJ2-1
CASSYPRGLFF
>13|NA|TRBV27|TRBJ1-6
CASSGAWWSPLHF
>14|NA|TRBV28|TRBJ1-1
CASSPGASRTEAFF
>15|NA|TRBV6-5|TRBJ2-1
CASSYETGTYNEQFF
>15|NA|TRBV15|TRBJ1-5
CATSRDKGIPQPQHF
>15|NA|TRBV20-1|TRBJ1-5
CSASMWGKVNQPQHF
>13|NA|TRBV20-1|TRBJ1-3
CSADSIYGNTIYF
>14|NA|TRBV10-3|TRBJ1-2
CAISESRGADGYTF
>14|TRBD1|TRBV20-1|TRBJ2-7
CSALPGQGFNEQYF
>17|NA|TRBV6-1|TRBJ2-3
CASSQPNWSRRTDTQYF
>14|TRBD2|TRBV7-7|TRBJ2-3
CASSLQGGTDTQYF
>10|NA|TRBV6-5|TRBJ2-2
CAVLTGELFF
>12|NA|TRBV29-1|TRBJ2-5
CSVRTAQETQYF
>17|NA|TRBV10-3|TRBJ2-7
CAISVPGPRGVTYEQYF
>16|NA|TRBV7-6|TRBJ2-7
CASSLDGRGTPYEQYF
>9|NA|TRBV7-9|TRBJ2-1
CASRREQFF
>15|TRBD1|TRBV7-9|TRBJ1-3
CASSRPTGAGNTIYF
>14|NA|TRBV20-1|TRBJ2-5
CSARDMGGRETQYF
>14|TRBD1|TRBV18|TRBJ2-5
CASSENRGQETQYF
>13|NA|TRBV5-1|TRBJ2-5
CASSFGPEETQYF
>17|TRBD2|TRBV5-1|TRBJ2-5
CASSYWPGLALQETQYF
>18|TRBD1|TRBV20-1|TRBJ1-1
CSARARGRELLVNTEAFF
>17|TRBD2|TRBV7-6|TRBJ2-3
CASSLEPSGGSTDTQYF
>17|TRBD2|TRBV28|TRBJ2-1
CASSPGLAGAPYNEQFF
>15|NA|TRBV7-2|TRBJ2-1
CASSPQGYSYNEQFF
>17|TRBD2|TRBV7-2|TRBJ2-1
CASSLVTLAGGYNEQFF
>14|NA|TRBV7-9|TRBJ1-3
CASSPLNFGNTIYF
>15|NA|TRBV27|TRBJ2-1
CASSLWSGSRSEQFF
>14|TRBD1|TRBV6-1|TRBJ2-3
CASRRTGAQGTQYF
>13|TRBD2|TRBV5-1|TRBJ2-7
CASSSGGFYEQYF